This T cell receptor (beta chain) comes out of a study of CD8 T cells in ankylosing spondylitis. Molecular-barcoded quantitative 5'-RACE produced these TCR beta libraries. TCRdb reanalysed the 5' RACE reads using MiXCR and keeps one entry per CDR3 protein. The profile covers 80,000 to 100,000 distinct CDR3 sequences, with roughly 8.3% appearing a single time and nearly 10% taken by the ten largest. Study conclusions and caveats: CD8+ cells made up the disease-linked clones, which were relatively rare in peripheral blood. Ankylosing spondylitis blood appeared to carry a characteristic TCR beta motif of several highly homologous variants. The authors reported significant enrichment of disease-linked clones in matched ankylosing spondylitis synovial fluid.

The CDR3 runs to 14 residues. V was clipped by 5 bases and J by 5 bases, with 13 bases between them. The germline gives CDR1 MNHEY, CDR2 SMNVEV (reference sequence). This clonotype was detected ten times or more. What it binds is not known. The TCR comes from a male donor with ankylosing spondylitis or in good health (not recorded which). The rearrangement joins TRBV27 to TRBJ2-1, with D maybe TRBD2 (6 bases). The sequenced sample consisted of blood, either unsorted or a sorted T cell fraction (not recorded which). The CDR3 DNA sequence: TGTGCCAGCAGTCTCGGAGGGCGGCACAATGAGCAGTTCTTC. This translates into CASSLGGRHNEQFF.